Presented here are 32 T cell receptor beta chains from one specimen sequenced in a study of cytomegalovirus exposure and HLA in healthy donors. Vbeta (60) and Jbeta (13) primers were used in the PCR. Only in-frame clones appear in the TCRdb table, and some are missing; sequencing was by immunoSEQ multiplex PCR. The sample holds roughly 140,000 clones, around 80% seen once. The sequenced sample was PBMCs. These receptors were taken from a male donor in good health and CMV-seronegative.

The gene calls are TRBV6-5 and TRBJ2-5; D gene uncertain. Germline CDR1 and CDR2: MNHEY and SVGAGI. V dropped 6 bases and J dropped 9 bases, with 11 bases sitting between them. CDR3 size: 11 residues. In DNA, the CDR3 is TGTGCCAGCAGCCGAGGTGAGGCCCAGTACTTC. It is translated as CASSRGEAQYF.

This sequence joins TRBV28 and TRBJ2-2; D ambiguous. From germline, CDR1 is MDHEN and CDR2 SYDVKM. The length of the CDR3 is 15 residues. The germline V and J ends were trimmed by 7 bases and 1 base, with 13 bases remaining between them. In DNA form, the CDR3 reads TGTGCCAGCATCCCCGGAGAGAAGAACACCGGGGAGCTGTTTTTT. Protein sequence: CASIPGEKNTGELFF.

This sequence joins TRBV18 and TRBJ2-3; no firm D call. This CDR3 is built from 15 residues. Trimming took 3 bases from V and 6 from J, leaving 16 bases between them. Per the germline V gene, CDR1 is KGHSH and CDR2 is LQKENI. CDR3 bases: TGTGCCAGCTCACCGCCAGGTTTCCTTATCGATACGCAGTATTTT. As protein: CASSPPGFLIDTQYF.

This clone was recorded a few times. Here the CDR3 reads CASSFDSFTEAFF. In DNA form, the CDR3 reads TGTGCCAGCAGCTTTGACAGTTTCACTGAAGCTTTCTTT. The V and J genes are TRBV5-4 and TRBJ1-1; maybe TRBD1 (5 bases). Trimming removed 2 bases from V and 4 bases from J, with 9 bases in between. The CDR3 totals 13 residues. Germline CDR1 and CDR2: SGHNT and YYREEE (reference sequence).

This chain connects TRBV11-2 to TRBJ2-2; tentative D call: TRBD2 (5 bases). The CDR3 spans 12 residues. CDR1 is SGHAT and CDR2 is FQNNGV in the germline V gene. V was clipped by 5 bases and J by 7 bases, with 8 bases between them. In DNA, the CDR3 is TGTGCCAGCAGCCTTGACTACGGGGAGCTGTTTTTT. Translation: CASSLDYGELFF.

This chain joins TRBV28 and TRBJ1-3; D is uncertain. Germline lookup yields CDR1 MDHEN and CDR2 SYDVKM. The CDR3 is 16 residues long. The V end lost 5 bases, the J end lost 0 bases, and 14 bases lay between the germline ends. CDR3 protein: CASSIPRSRSGNTIYF. Written as DNA, the CDR3 is TGTGCCAGCAGTATCCCTAGGTCCCGCTCTGGAAACACCATATATTTT.

The chain is built from TRBV6-5 and TRBJ1-2; D is uncertain. Trimming pared 4 bases from V and 7 bases from J, leaving 16 bases between. CDR1 and CDR2 from the germline V gene are MNHEY and SVGAGI. There are 14 residues in the CDR3. CDR3 protein: CASSSGEWKGGYTF. Written as DNA, the CDR3 is TGTGCCAGCAGTTCCGGGGAATGGAAGGGTGGCTACACCTTC.

This clone was counted a few times. The genes are TRBV5-1 and TRBJ2-3; 7 positions agree with TRBD1. Trimming cost V 4 bases and J 4 bases; bases outside gene matches: 6. This CDR3 region has 14 residues. Germline V lookup: CDR1 SGHRS, CDR2 YFSETQ. As DNA, the CDR3 is TGCGCCAGCAGCGGGGACAGTGGTGCAGATACGCAGTATTTT. As protein: CASSGDSGADTQYF.

The chain is built from TRBV10-3 and TRBJ1-2, with TRBD1 matching 7 bases. V dropped 6 bases and J dropped 0; count of bases not matched to a gene: 4. The CDR3 runs 14 residues. The germline gives CDR1 ENHRY, CDR2 SYGVKD. The DNA for the CDR3 is TGTGCCATCAGCGGGACAGCTACTAACTATGGCTACACCTTC. Translated, it gives CAISGTATNYGYTF.

The J gene is TRBJ1-2, the V gene TRBV7-2; no reliable D call. With 5 bases removed from V and 5 bases from J, the gap between germline ends came to 21 bases. The CDR3 runs to 16 residues. Per the germline V gene, CDR1 is SGHTA and CDR2 is FQGNSA. This CDR3 is CASSPQGILGGYGYTF. As DNA, the CDR3 is TGTGCCAGCAGCCCCCAAGGAATTTTAGGCGGATATGGCTACACCTTC.

The chain links TRBV5-1 to TRBJ1-1; D not resolved. CDR1 SGHRS and CDR2 YFSETQ come from the germline V gene. This CDR3 contains 13 residues. V lost 0 bases, J lost 8 bases, and 11 bases lay in between. The DNA of the CDR3 is TGCGCCAGCAGCTTGGGACTCCAACAAGAAGCTTTCTTT. Translated, it gives CASSLGLQQEAFF.

The chain combines TRBV18 with TRBJ2-7; the D gene is possibly TRBD1 (6 bases). V dropped 3 bases and J dropped 1 base, with 10 bases sitting between them. The CDR3 is 14 residues long. Germline loops: CDR1 KGHSH, CDR2 LQKENI. This chain's CDR3 is CASSPDRLSYEQYF. The CDR3 DNA is TGTGCCAGCTCACCCGACAGGTTGTCCTACGAGCAGTACTTC.

The chain couples TRBV10-2 to TRBJ1-2, with 10 bases fitting TRBD1. V trimming: 3 bases; J trimming: 0 bases; junction bases outside the gene matches: 7. The CDR3 totals 17 residues. Germline CDR1 and CDR2: WSHSY and SAAADI. The CDR3 DNA is TGCGCCAGCAGTGACCCGGGACAGGGGCCAGCTAACTATGGCTACACCTTC. The encoded protein is CASSDPGQGPANYGYTF.

V gene TRBV5-4 combines with J gene TRBJ1-1, with D possibly TRBD1 on 5 matching bases. V lost 5 bases to trimming and J lost 4 bases, with 15 bases between them. The V gene's germline CDR1 is SGHNT and CDR2 YYREEE (reference sequence). The CDR3 totals 14 residues. The chain's CDR3 is CASSQGWGGTEAFF. The CDR3 DNA reads TGTGCCAGCAGTCAAGGGTGGGGCGGCACTGAAGCTTTCTTT.

The chain couples TRBV7-6 to TRBJ2-1; the D is unclear. V lost 4 bases and J 7 bases, leaving 17 bases between the germline ends. This CDR3 comprises 15 residues. Germline values: CDR1 SGHVS, CDR2 FNYEAQ. CDR3 in DNA: TGTGCCAGCAGCTCTCTTGCCCCTTTTCTAAATGAGCAGTTCTTC. It specifies CASSSLAPFLNEQFF.

This clone appeared a single time. V and J are TRBV6-5 and TRBJ2-1; 11 nucleotides align to TRBD1. The V gene's germline CDR1 is MNHEY and CDR2 SVGAGI. The junction had 7 bases not matched to a gene; V was cut back by 5 bases and J by 7 bases. This CDR3 contains 15 residues. This chain's CDR3 is CASSTGTGGRNEQFF. CDR3 in DNA: TGTGCCAGCAGTACCGGGACAGGGGGTCGTAATGAGCAGTTCTTC.

J is TRBJ2-1 and V is TRBV27; D possibly corresponds to TRBD2 (6 bases). The CDR3 is made up of 13 amino acids. The V gene's germline CDR1 is MNHEY and CDR2 SMNVEV (reference sequence). The V end lost 1 base, the J end lost 7 bases, and 8 bases lay between the germline ends. This CDR3 is CASSLLRENEQFF. CDR3 in DNA: TGTGCCAGCAGTTTATTGCGGGAAAATGAGCAGTTCTTC.

This sequence joins TRBV6-5 and TRBJ1-1, with no clear D. The germline gives CDR1 MNHEY, CDR2 SVGAGI. The CDR3 loop spans 16 amino acids. The V gene lost 4 bases and the J gene lost 0 bases, with 15 bases spanning the gap. In DNA, the CDR3 is TGTGCCAGCAGTTTTCGGTTGGCCAGCGTGAACACTGAAGCTTTCTTT. This gives the protein CASSFRLASVNTEAFF.

This chain connects TRBV28 to TRBJ1-2; 8 bases map to TRBD1. Unmatched junction bases numbered 7, after V lost 5 bases and J lost 8 bases. The CDR3 sequence is 13 residues long. CDR1 and CDR2 from the germline V gene are MDHEN and SYDVKM. CDR3 sequence reads: CASSLGTGPGYTF. The CDR3 nucleotides read TGTGCCAGCAGTCTAGGGACAGGTCCCGGCTACACCTTC.

The J gene is TRBJ1-3, the V gene TRBV7-9; D is undetermined. CDR3 length: 13 residues. Germline assignment: CDR1 SEHNR and CDR2 FQNEAQ (reference sequence). Trimming left V 8 bases short and J 4 bases short, with 12 bases between. The CDR3 loop reads CASEAVGGNTIYF. The DNA for the CDR3 is TGTGCCAGCGAAGCGGTTGGAGGAAACACCATATATTTT.

Concerning this clone itself: Relative to the germline gene, one junction end is altered; a read error may explain this. The V and J genes are TRBV7-9 and TRBJ1-1; D gene ambiguous. CDR1 and CDR2 from the germline V gene are SEHNR and FQNEAQ (reference sequence). This CDR3 comprises 13 residues. The CDR3 coding sequence is TGTTCCAGCAGCTTTGAGTCGGACACTGAAGCTTTCTTT. Its translation is CSSSFESDTEAFF.

This clone has only one observation. Sequence at one end of the junction differs from germline and may be a read error. This chain connects TRBV7-3 to TRBJ2-2; the D gene is possibly TRBD2 (5 bases). Per germline, CDR1 SGHTA and CDR2 FQGTGA. The CDR3 has 17 amino acids. The CDR3 bases are TGTGCCAGCAGCTCCAATCAAGACGGTCAGTCGGCCGGGGAACTGTTTTTT. Translation gives CASSSNQDGQSAGELFF.

The genes are TRBV27 and TRBJ1-6; D unclear. CDR3 length equals 16 residues. Trimming shortened V by 6 bases and J by 0 bases, and 12 bases separated the two germline ends. CDR1 and CDR2 from the germline V gene are MNHEY and SMNVEV (reference sequence). The CDR3 nucleotides are TGTGCCAGCAGATGGAGGCGGTACTCCTATAATTCACCCCTCCACTTT. It translates to CASRWRRYSYNSPLHF.

This rearrangement joins TRBV5-1 to TRBJ2-7; D gene unclear. The CDR3 loop spans 12 amino acids. Trimming left V 3 bases short and J 2 bases short, with 6 bases between. CDR1 is SGHRS, CDR2 YFSETQ, per germline. The CDR3 sequence is CASSYNPYEQYF. Written as DNA, the CDR3 is TGCGCCAGCAGCTACAACCCCTACGAGCAGTACTTC.

This chain connects TRBV27 to TRBJ2-2, with 8 bases matching TRBD2. The CDR3 contains 16 residues. Trimming cost V 3 bases and J 8 bases; bases outside gene matches: 11. Germline V CDR1 and CDR2: MNHEY, SMNVEV (reference sequence). CDR3 in DNA: TGTGCCAGCAGTTTTCTTACTAGCGGCCGAATGGGGGAGCTGTTTTTT. Protein sequence: CASSFLTSGRMGELFF.

The chain joins TRBV2 to TRBJ1-2, with D uncertain. CDR1 is SNHLY, CDR2 FYNNEI, per germline. The germline V and J ends were trimmed by 2 bases and 5 bases, with 12 bases remaining between them. The CDR3 contains 14 residues. DNA of the CDR3: TGTGCCAGCAGTGAACATCCCTTCGCGTATGGCTACACCTTC. Protein: CASSEHPFAYGYTF.

The chain couples TRBV27 to TRBJ1-2; 7 nucleotides line up with TRBD1. Trimming cost V 3 bases and J 7 bases; bases outside gene matches: 5. The CDR3 loop spans 13 amino acids. The germline gives CDR1 MNHEY, CDR2 SMNVEV (reference sequence). Here the CDR3 DNA reads TGTGCCAGCAGTTTGCACAGGGGAGGTGGCTACACCTTC. This codes for CASSLHRGGGYTF.

This rearrangement joins TRBV7-2 to TRBJ2-5; no clear D. The CDR3 is made up of 12 amino acids. V was trimmed by 5 bases and J by 5 bases, leaving 9 bases between them. Per the germline V gene, CDR1 is SGHTA and CDR2 is FQGNSA. The chain's CDR3 is CASSLRAETQYF. The CDR3 bases are TGTGCCAGCAGCCTCAGAGCGGAGACCCAGTACTTC. Together with reference TRBV7-2 and TRBJ2-5, the CDR3 gives the full variable domain: GAGVSQSPSNKVTEKGKDVELRCDPISGHTALYWYRQSLGQGLEFLIYFQGNSAPDKSGLPSDRFSAERTGGSVSTLTIQRTQQEDSAVYLCASSLRAETQYFGPGTRLLVL.

CDR3 amino acids: CASSSSGLGTEAFF. The DNA of the CDR3 is TGTGCCAGCAGCTCTTCAGGGTTGGGCACTGAAGCTTTCTTT. J is TRBJ1-1 and V is TRBV7-3; possibly TRBD1 for D (5 bases). The germline V and J ends were trimmed by 4 bases and 4 bases, with 13 bases remaining between them. The CDR3 spans 14 residues. Germline CDR1 is SGHTA and CDR2 is FQGTGA.

V and J are TRBV19 and TRBJ1-2; unclear D gene. Looked up from germline, CDR1 is LNHDA and CDR2 is SQIVND (reference sequence). Trimming took off 4 bases at V and 1 base at J, with 16 bases between the two ends. This CDR3 region has 16 residues. The CDR3 nucleotides are TGTGCCAGTAGTACTCCCCCTGGACGGGGTAACTATGGCTACACCTTC. This codes for CASSTPPGRGNYGYTF.

The V call is TRBV27, the J call TRBJ2-1; D unclear. V was trimmed by 3 bases and J by 0 bases, leaving 6 bases between them. Germline-derived CDR1 and CDR2 are MNHEY and SMNVEV (reference sequence). This CDR3 has 14 residues. CDR3 sequence reads: CASSFLSSYNEQFF. The DNA of the CDR3 is TGTGCCAGCAGTTTTCTTAGCTCCTACAATGAGCAGTTCTTC.

Only one count was recorded for this clone. The chain links TRBV19 to TRBJ2-7; the match to TRBD2 covers 13 bases. The germline V gene has CDR1 LNHDA and CDR2 SQIVND (reference sequence). The CDR3 sequence is 17 residues long. With V trimmed by 7 bases and J by 2 bases, 11 bases remained unmatched. CDR3 loop: CASTFGGGTSGAYEQYF. Here the CDR3 DNA reads TGTGCCAGTACCTTCGGGGGAGGGACTAGCGGGGCCTACGAGCAGTACTTC.